Following are 4 T cell receptor beta chains from one sample sequenced in a study of cytomegalovirus exposure and HLA in healthy donors. The PCR ran on 60 Vbeta and 13 Jbeta primers. The table came from immunoSEQ multiplex PCR; TCRdb's copy has only in-frame clones and leaves some out. The sample has about 88,000 clones; 55% to 75% are singletons. The sample was PBMCs. These receptors were taken from a woman younger than 30 in good health and CMV-seropositive.

With regard to this clone: Germline is not matched at one junction end, which may reflect a read error. The chain has TRBV5-5 and TRBJ1-1; 8 positions agree with TRBD1. CDR3 length: 15 residues. CDR1 SGHKS and CDR2 YYEKEE come from the germline V gene (reference sequence). The CDR3 spells CASSQGPTGATEAFF. CDR3 sequence (DNA): TGCGCCAGCAGCCAAGGACCGACAGGGGCCACTGAAGCTTTCTTT.

The chain has TRBV5-6 and TRBJ2-5; D is possibly TRBD1 (7 bases). The length of the CDR3 is 15 residues. The ends were cut back, 6 bases at V and 3 bases at J, with 18 bases in the middle. The germline V gene has CDR1 SGHDT and CDR2 YYEEEE. The CDR3 DNA reads TGTGCCAGCACCCCTGGGGGGCAGGGGGAAGAGACCCAGTACTTC. Encoded protein: CASTPGGQGEETQYF.

V usage is TRBV29-1 and J usage is TRBJ2-5; 7 bases align to TRBD1. Germline V gives CDR1 SQVTM, CDR2 ANQGSEA. With 6 bases clipped from V and 4 bases from J, the junction kept 8 bases outside the gene matches. CDR3 length: 13 residues. The CDR3 DNA reads as TGCAGCGTGGAAACAGGGGTCGGAGAGACCCAGTACTTC. Its translation is CSVETGVGETQYF.

This clone showed up just once. The chain recombines TRBV6-6 with TRBJ2-7; 7 bases match TRBD1. The CDR3 extends over 14 amino acids. Unmatched junction bases numbered 8, after V lost 7 bases and J lost 2 bases. The germline V gene has CDR1 MNHNY and CDR2 SVGAGI (reference sequence). CDR3 region: CASNYGGQAYEQYF. For the CDR3, the DNA is TGTGCCAGCAACTACGGAGGACAGGCCTACGAGCAGTACTTC.